Below, 3 T cell receptor beta chains from the same sample are listed, as sequenced in a study of graft-versus-host responses after intestinal transplantation. The data were produced by immunoSEQ multiplex PCR, yet TCRdb's version contains in-frame clones alone and is incomplete. Of almost 70,000 clones in the sample, 80% to 95% were seen once. This specimen was bone marrow, taken around 720 days after intestinal transplantation. All receptors derive from a human patient who received an intestinal transplant, so some T cells may come from the graft donor.

The V call is TRBV7-3, the J call TRBJ1-6, with unresolved D. The germline V gene has CDR1 SGHTA and CDR2 FQGTGA. The CDR3 length is 15 residues. The ends were cut back, 4 bases at V and 13 bases at J, with 20 bases in the middle. The CDR3 DNA reads as TGTGCCAGCAGCTCCACCCCAGAGCCGTCCGCGCCCCTCCACTTT. This sequence encodes CASSSTPEPSAPLHF.

The chain recombines TRBV6-1 with TRBJ2-3; 8 bases fit TRBD2. The germline CDR1 and CDR2 sequences are MNHNS and SASEGT. V trimming: 7 bases; J trimming: 0 bases; junction bases outside the gene matches: 6. This CDR3 is built from 15 residues. CDR3 residues: CASTLRGGSTDTQYF. In DNA form, the CDR3 reads TGTGCCAGCACCCTCCGGGGGGGGAGCACAGATACGCAGTATTTT.

J is TRBJ2-3 and V is TRBV5-6, with a weak D call TRBD2 (5 bases). Germline V gene data show CDR1 as SGHDT and CDR2 as YYEEEE. Trimming took off 4 bases at V and 7 bases at J, with 10 bases between the two ends. The CDR3 length is 12 residues. Here the CDR3 DNA reads TGTGCCAGCAGCCCTGAGGGCTATACGCAGTATTTT. Its translation is CASSPEGYTQYF.